This is a list of T cell receptor beta chains from one sample in a study of blood T cell repertoires in COVID-19. TCRdb keeps only in-frame clones here, not all; method: immunoSEQ multiplex PCR. The sample includes about 160,000 clones, more than 75% of them seen just once. Sequenced: peripheral blood. These receptors were taken from a man aged 35 to 55 with acute or convalescent COVID-19. CDR3s leave out the opening cysteine and the closing phenylalanine or tryptophan.

J gene,V gene,CDR3 protein
TRBJ1-6,TRBV11-2,ASSPGQTNSPLH
TRBJ2-5,TRBV19,ASTRGPYQETQY
TRBJ2-3,TRBV2,ASRIGTGQYTQY
TRBJ1-3,TRBV5-1,ASSLAQPGRSGNTIY
TRBJ2-7,TRBV27,ASSLITGQGLNYYEQY
TRBJ2-7,TRBV5-1,ASSSSGPQGHY
TRBJ1-3,TRBV19,ASSIVVPRSGNTIY
TRBJ2-7,TRBV27,ASSDSSGGRVYEQY
TRBJ2-3,TRBV3-1/TRBV3-2,ASSSGRVQADTQY
TRBJ2-1,TRBV19,ASSPGLATYNEQF
TRBJ2-7,TRBV6-5,AIEGTGGTY
TRBJ2-7,TRBV3-1/TRBV3-2,ASFWTSGGYEQY
TRBJ1-5,TRBV2,ASSEGTGPNQPQH
TRBJ1-2,TRBV6-5,ASSAMAGSGGYT
TRBJ2-7,TRBV13,ASSLAGLAGEQY
TRBJ2-1,TRBV3-1/TRBV3-2,ASSRLPSGGANSEQF
TRBJ2-3,TRBV5-1,ASSLDGPDTQY
TRBJ1-2,TRBV11-2,ASSDLLGRGYGYT
TRBJ2-7,TRBV2,ASRDYSYEQY
TRBJ1-1,TRBV29-1,SVAGGMPLAF
TRBJ1-5,TRBV24-1,ATSWADNQPQH
TRBJ2-7,TRBV15,ATSRAPGGEQY
TRBJ1-1,TRBV2,ASSEDRTGNTEAF
TRBJ2-3,TRBV9,ASSKTSGGTDTQY
TRBJ2-1,TRBV5-1,ASSAQTSGEQF
TRBJ2-7,TRBV3-1/TRBV3-2,ASSHEGAQHYEQY
TRBJ2-2,TRBV5-1,ASSLSGTTNTGELF
TRBJ2-5,TRBV21-1,ASQTPTSGEYQETQY
TRBJ2-7,TRBV7-3,ASSLTGGNYEQY
TRBJ1-2,TRBV5-1,ASSWDRGWDGYT
TRBJ2-7,TRBV2,ASSEALRVAEQY
TRBJ2-5,TRBV7-8,ASSPRFSGGNQETQY